One and the same sample provided the 27 T cell receptor beta chains below, sequenced in a study of Graves' ophthalmopathy and Graves' hyperthyroidism. For repertoire sequencing, the TCR beta CDR3 regions were amplified from RNA transcripts. Scientists carried out first-round RT-PCR using HTBI primers and then a second-round multiplex PCR. TCRdb called the multiplex PCR reads again in MiXCR, with one record for every CDR3 protein. The table includes around 1,000,000 distinct CDR3 sequences, around a third detected once. Specimen: peripheral blood or thyroid tissue (not recorded which). These receptors all stem from an adult man with Graves' hyperthyroidism.

The gene calls are TRBV29-1 and TRBJ2-5; a weak D match, TRBD1 (5 bases). CDR1 and CDR2 from the germline V gene are SQVTM and ANQGSEA. With 4 bases removed from V and 5 bases from J, the gap between germline ends came to 14 bases. This CDR3 comprises 13 residues. The chain's CDR3 is CSVAPGPSETQYF. The CDR3 region has the DNA TGCAGCGTTGCCCCAGGGCCGTCGGAGACCCAGTACTTC.

This clonotype was detected many times. The V gene is TRBV9, the J gene TRBJ1-2, with D perhaps TRBD1 (6 bases). CDR1 and CDR2 from the germline V gene are SGDLS and YYNGEE. The germline V and J ends were trimmed by 0 bases and 0 bases, with 21 bases remaining between them. This CDR3 has 19 amino acids. The chain's CDR3 is CASSVDGRPRQATNYGYTF. CDR3 DNA sequence: TGTGCCAGCAGCGTAGATGGCCGCCCGCGACAGGCTACTAACTATGGCTACACCTTC.

The sample holds many counts of this clonotype. The chain employs TRBV7-9 and TRBJ2-5; D not certain. CDR1 and CDR2 from the germline V gene are SEHNR and FQNEAQ (reference sequence). The length of the CDR3 is 12 residues. Trimming took 3 bases from V and 7 from J, leaving 9 bases between them. The CDR3 reads CASSLGSGTQYF. The CDR3 region has the DNA TGTGCCAGCAGCTTGGGTTCGGGGACCCAGTACTTC.

This clonotype showed up just a few times. V gene TRBV2 combines with J gene TRBJ1-3; 8 bases map to TRBD1. The CDR3 totals 15 residues. V lost 8 bases and J lost 0; bases outside the gene matches: 6. Germline V gene sequence: CDR1 SNHLY, CDR2 FYNNEI. The CDR3 sequence: CASVDREVSGNTIYF. CDR3 DNA sequence: TGTGCCAGCGTGGACAGGGAAGTCTCTGGAAACACCATATATTTT.

As to this clonotype: One junction end does not reproduce the germline sequence, and a read error may be involved. This CDR3 is CASSSDRGDFYEQYF. The CDR3 DNA is TGTGCCAGCAGTTCGGACAGGGGGGACTTCTACGAGCAGTACTTC. The chain carries TRBV10-3 and TRBJ2-7, with 10 nucleotides matching TRBD1. The CDR3 covers 15 residues. The germline V gene encodes CDR1 ENHRY and CDR2 SYGVKD.

This clonotype was seen at least ten times. The V gene is TRBV6-6, the J gene TRBJ1-2, with D perhaps TRBD1 (5 bases). Trimming removed 9 bases from V and 4 bases from J, with 12 bases in between. From germline, CDR1 is MNHNY and CDR2 SVGAGI (reference sequence). This CDR3 is 12 amino acids long. The CDR3 is CASAQEPYGYTF. The DNA of the CDR3 is TGTGCCAGTGCACAGGAGCCCTATGGCTACACCTTC.

This clonotype has ten or more counts. The chain carries TRBV12-3 or TRBV12-4 and TRBJ1-1; no clear D. Trimming cost V 1 base and J 5 bases, with 11 bases left between them. The CDR3 has 14 residues. CDR3: CASSLGGRATEAFF. The CDR3 DNA is TGTGCCAGCAGTTTAGGAGGGAGGGCAACTGAAGCTTTCTTT.

The rearrangement joins TRBV27 to TRBJ2-7; possible D gene TRBD2, 7 bases. The CDR3 runs 15 residues. Germline loops: CDR1 MNHEY, CDR2 SMNVEV (reference sequence). V was shortened by 8 bases and J by 2 bases, with 19 bases between the two germline ends. The chain's CDR3 is CASGLRGGATYEQYF. CDR3 DNA sequence: TGTGCCAGCGGCCTTAGGGGGGGCGCAACCTACGAGCAGTACTTC.

V is TRBV12-3 or TRBV12-4 and J is TRBJ1-6; D remains ambiguous. The CDR3 runs 13 residues. V was cut by 5 bases and J by 8 bases, with 10 bases left in between. CDR3 sequence: CASSTTIDSPLHF. DNA for the CDR3: TGTGCCAGCAGTACGACCATCGATTCACCCCTCCACTTT.

The chain carries TRBV28 and TRBJ2-5, with D perhaps matching TRBD2 (5 bases). V gave up 3 bases and J gave up 4 bases, with 9 bases separating them. CDR1 is MDHEN, CDR2 SYDVKM, per germline. The length of the CDR3 is 13 residues. The DNA for the CDR3 is TGTGCCAGCAGTTTTTTCCGGGGAGAGACCCAGTACTTC. This gives the protein CASSFFRGETQYF.

V is TRBV2 and J is TRBJ1-2, with 7 bases aligning to TRBD1. Per germline, CDR1 SNHLY and CDR2 FYNNEI. The length of the CDR3 is 14 residues. The junction had 12 bases not matched to a gene; V was cut back by 6 bases and J by 8 bases. The CDR3 DNA follows: TGTGCCAGCAGGGATCGGACAGGTAGTGGGGGCTACACCTTC. This translates into CASRDRTGSGGYTF. The full variable domain, rest sourced from reference TRBV2 and TRBJ1-2, is EPEVTQTPSHQVTQMGQEVILRCVPISNHLYFYWYRQILGQKVEFLVSFYNNEISEKSEIFDDQFSVERPDGSNFTLKIRSTKLEDSAMYFCASRDRTGSGGYTFGSGTRLTVV.

This clonotype has a handful of counts. CDR3 bases: TGCAGTGCTGAACCGGGACTAGCGGGAATCTACGAGCAGTACTTC. This encodes CSAEPGLAGIYEQYF. V is TRBV20-1 and J is TRBJ2-7; TRBD2 matches 13 bases. The junction had 7 bases not matched to a gene; V was cut back by 5 bases and J by 3 bases. The CDR3 length is 15 residues. The germline V gene encodes CDR1 DFQATT and CDR2 SNEGSKA (reference sequence).

This clonotype has at least ten counts. This sequence joins TRBV15 and TRBJ2-5, with D perhaps matching TRBD1 (5 bases). The CDR3 runs to 15 residues. With 3 bases removed from V and 5 bases from J, the gap between germline ends came to 16 bases. Germline values: CDR1 LNHNV, CDR2 YYDKDF (reference sequence). The CDR3 nucleotides are TGTGCCACCAGCAGGGACAAGGCTGTCGCTGAGACCCAGTACTTC. This codes for CATSRDKAVAETQYF.

This chain links TRBV20-1 with TRBJ2-7; no firm D call. CDR1 DFQATT and CDR2 SNEGSKA come from the germline V gene (reference sequence). This CDR3 is 13 amino acids long. V was pared by 3 bases and J by 7 bases, with 16 bases between. CDR3 residues: CSARGTGQREQYF. The CDR3 nucleotides read TGCAGTGCTAGGGGCACGGGCCAGAGGGAGCAGTACTTC.

This clonotype has at least ten counts. CDR3 bases: TGTGCCAGCAGTGACGCGCGACAACAAGAGACCCAGTACTTC. It yields the protein CASSDARQQETQYF. The chain links TRBV2 to TRBJ2-5; D is unclear. Looked up from germline, CDR1 is SNHLY and CDR2 is FYNNEI. This CDR3 spans 14 amino acids. The germline V and J ends were trimmed by 3 bases and 2 bases, with 10 bases remaining between them.

This clonotype was found many times. The chain joins TRBV12-3 or TRBV12-4 to TRBJ2-5; 8 positions agree with TRBD2. V was pared by 1 base and J by 9 bases, with 1 base of the junction left unmatched. This CDR3 is 12 amino acids long. The CDR3 sequence is CASSLGGLAQYF. CDR3 DNA sequence: TGTGCCAGCAGTTTAGGGGGACTAGCCCAGTACTTC.

This clonotype has a handful of counts. This could be a read error, since a much larger clone is one nucleotide away. The V gene is TRBV20-1, the J gene TRBJ1-1; TRBD1 is a possible D gene (6 bases). CDR1 and CDR2 from the germline V gene are DFQATT and SNEGSKA (reference sequence). The V end was cut by 5 bases, the J end by 6 bases, with 16 bases between. The CDR3 is made up of 13 amino acids. For the CDR3, the DNA is TGCAGTGCTGTCTCAGGGGTGATCGCTGAAGCTTTCTTT. Translated, it gives CSAVSGVIAEAFF.

CDR3 sequence: CASSSDNKQYF. The CDR3 DNA sequence: TGCGCCAGCAGCTCAGATAACAAGCAGTACTTC. The V call is TRBV5-1, the J call TRBJ2-7; D is unclear. V was cut by 3 bases and J by 8 bases, with 9 bases left in between. Germline V gene sequence: CDR1 SGHRS, CDR2 YFSETQ. This CDR3 has 11 amino acids.

This clonotype was found many times. This rearrangement joins TRBV19 to TRBJ1-2, with D possibly matching TRBD1 (5 bases). Trimming pared 9 bases from V and 6 bases from J, leaving 17 bases between. The CDR3 spans 13 residues. Germline V gives CDR1 LNHDA, CDR2 SQIVND (reference sequence). The DNA for the CDR3 is TGTGCCAGCACATATAGGGGACGGGATGGCTACACCTTC. Translating gives CASTYRGRDGYTF.

The rearrangement joins TRBV2 to TRBJ2-5; D is unclear. This CDR3 has 11 amino acids. Germline CDR1 is SNHLY and CDR2 is FYNNEI. V dropped 6 bases and J dropped 10 bases, with 12 bases sitting between them. In DNA, the CDR3 is TGTGCCAGCAGACCGACTCCGAACCAGTACTTC. This codes for CASRPTPNQYF.

This clonotype was found once. The CDR3: CASSSDRVRADTQYF. The CDR3 nucleotides are TGTGCCAGCTCATCGGACAGGGTTCGAGCAGATACGCAGTATTTT. J is TRBJ2-3 and V is TRBV18; 8 positions match TRBD1. The CDR3 is made up of 15 amino acids. V shed 5 bases and J 4 bases; nucleotides not matched to a gene: 8. Looked up from germline, CDR1 is KGHSH and CDR2 is LQKENI.

This clonotype was counted at least ten times. This chain uses TRBV19 with TRBJ1-3; no clear D gene. V lost 3 bases, J lost 9 bases, and 6 bases lay in between. The CDR3 spans 11 residues. Germline V lookup: CDR1 LNHDA, CDR2 SQIVND (reference sequence). The CDR3 DNA reads TGTGCCAGTAGTATGTGGAGCACCATATATTTT. Translating it yields CASSMWSTIYF.

The gene calls are TRBV25-1 and TRBJ1-1; the match to TRBD1 covers 7 bases. The CDR3 has 12 residues. Trimming took 5 bases from V and 8 from J; bases not matched to a gene: 5. Per the germline V gene, CDR1 is MGHDK and CDR2 is SYGVNS. CDR3 region: CASSPRDREAFF. The DNA for the CDR3 is TGTGCCAGCAGTCCCCGGGACAGAGAAGCTTTCTTT.

This clonotype showed up many times. The chain joins TRBV29-1 to TRBJ2-7; D is undetermined. Per germline, CDR1 SQVTM and CDR2 ANQGSEA. This CDR3 comprises 10 residues. Trimming took off 4 bases at V and 5 bases at J, with 6 bases between the two ends. The CDR3 sequence is CSVAVDEQYF. DNA for the CDR3: TGCAGCGTTGCTGTCGACGAGCAGTACTTC.

The chain is built from TRBV11-2 and TRBJ1-2; the D gene is possibly TRBD1 (5 bases). The CDR3 covers 15 residues. Germline V gene data show CDR1 as SGHAT and CDR2 as FQNNGV. Trimming took off 1 base at V and 3 bases at J, with 12 bases between the two ends. The CDR3 loop reads CASSLGDAPYYGYTF. The CDR3 DNA is TGTGCCAGCAGCTTAGGGGACGCTCCCTACTATGGCTACACCTTC.

This clonotype was recorded many times. V gene TRBV20-1 combines with J gene TRBJ2-5; no reliable D call. This CDR3 has 13 residues. CDR1 and CDR2 (germline): DFQATT, SNEGSKA (reference sequence). V was cut by 4 bases and J by 0 bases, with 9 bases left in between. CDR3 DNA: TGCAGTGCTATGGATCCGTACCAAGAGACCCAGTACTTC. It yields the protein CSAMDPYQETQYF.

The chain carries TRBV29-1 and TRBJ1-1; D perhaps matches TRBD1 (6 bases). The germline CDR1 and CDR2 sequences are SQVTM and ANQGSEA. V was clipped by 4 bases and J by 9 bases, with 15 bases between them. This CDR3 has 12 residues. The CDR3 DNA sequence: TGCAGCGTTGCGGGGAGGGGGGTCCAAGCTTTCTTT. This sequence encodes CSVAGRGVQAFF.